This T cell receptor (beta chain) emerged from a study of T-cell memory formation after mild COVID-19 (dated by TCRdb to 2020 to 2023). For the wider study: TCR sequence clusters from the two donors were found to be largely donor specific. In two donors, T-cell clones that expanded and contracted after mild COVID-19 were followed by sequencing TCRalpha and TCRbeta repertoires longitudinally. The cohort comprised two young, previously healthy adult volunteers, one female and one male. Results and caveats for the whole study, not just this receptor: Contracting CD4+ clones were found mainly in CM and EM memory subsets, while CD8+ clones were enriched in EMRA. Clones that contracted from day 15 to 85 showed balanced CD4/CD8 phenotypes, whereas a second wave of clones that expanded from day 15 to 37 leaned towards CD4+. The detection of some responding clones in pre-infection memory suggests that pre-existing cross-reactive memory T cells joined the SARS-CoV-2 response. The study covered only a couple of mild cases, and larger cohorts including severe cases with pre-infection samples were considered necessary. SARS-CoV-2 specificity was not confirmed for the second-wave clones peaking on day 37.

A remark on this clonotype: Its cognate antigen has yet to be identified. No base quality values were provided; no much bigger clone lies one nucleotide off.

Ficoll-Paque density gradient centrifugation was the method used to isolate PBMCs. Instrument used: Illumina NovaSeq 6000. TCRalpha and TCRbeta cDNA libraries were built by 5'RACE with constant-segment primers, adding sample barcodes and unique molecular identifiers. RNA was extracted from every sample with Trizol reagent. Amplification of the libraries took two PCR steps, and the second step added a second sample barcode plus Illumina TruSeq adapters. Sequencing of libraries was performed on an Illumina NovaSeq with 2 x 150 bp paired-end reads. On the study's bioinformatics: Reads were demultiplexed and collapsed into UMI-guided consensus sequences with migec v1.2.7. Using mixcr v2.1.11, UMI consensuses were aligned to TRA and TRB V and J templates and then assembled into clonotypes. A clonotype was counted as expanded or contracted only when both edgeR and NoisET called the clonotype significant, with the noise models trained on biological replicates. For edgeR calls, the cutoffs were a false discovery rate-adjusted p below 0.01 and a log2 fold-change threshold of 1. PCA with hierarchical clustering of max-normalized trajectories of the 1000 most abundant clonotypes was used as exploratory dynamics analysis. The CD4 or CD8 phenotype of responding clones was assigned using the separately sequenced CD4+ and CD8+ repertoires. In TCRdb, the public reads were trimmed at Q25 with fastp and aligned with MiXCR, with productive beta chains retained. Merged by CDR3 protein, the rows form single entries marked with the most common genes and DNA. TCRdb, not the authors, supplied the V and J calls. Within this sample are 150,000 to 200,000 distinct CDR3 sequences, with around 16% of them counted one time only. The top ten clonotypes cover 2% to 2.5% of the sample.

The cysteine opens and the phenylalanine closes a CDR3 of 12 amino acids. Only the CDR3 portion is preserved as DNA: 36 bases, with reading frame beginning at the first base. The germline V gene provides CDR1 SGHRS and CDR2 YFSETQ. A distance of 12 bases separates the germline ends of V and J, which lose 4 bases and 7 bases respectively. This clonotype originated in an adult woman who had mild COVID-19 (a few samples of this study predate the infection). The sample titles of this study are shuffled in the database, so cell type and time point are left out; the donor was told from shared clones. The sample was PBMCs or a T cell subset sorted from them (not recorded which). This receptor chain uses TRBV5-1 and TRBJ2-7, with a tentative D gene TRBD1 over 6 matching bases. The CDR3 is CASSHSGEEQYF. The nucleotides are TGCGCCAGCAGCCACTCAGGGGAGGAGCAGTACTTC.